The clone carrying this TCR beta chain occurred a few times. The repertoire was sequenced with immunoSEQ multiplex PCR; TCRdb's copy has only in-frame clones and lacks some. Here the sample spans 13,000 or so clones, about four fifths being singletons. The entry originates in a study of PD-1 blockade in classical Hodgkin lymphoma. The V gene's germline CDR1 is MDHEN and CDR2 SYDVKM. With 5 bases clipped from V and 6 bases from J, the junction kept 9 bases outside the gene matches. This CDR3 region has 15 residues. Documented time point: cycle 4 day 1 (C4D1), after more than 5 weeks of nivolumab. Exposure to brentuximab vedotin varied, and each patient had relapsed following autologous stem cell transplantation.

The chain uses TRBV28 and TRBJ1-1; 10 bases are shared with TRBD1. The source is a human donor with classical Hodgkin lymphoma. The specimen comprised peripheral blood mononuclear cells (PBMCs), sampled before the fourth cycle of nivolumab. CDR3 protein: CASSTPGQGTAEAFF. DNA of the CDR3: TGTGCCAGCAGTACTCCGGGACAGGGGACGGCTGAAGCTTTCTTT.